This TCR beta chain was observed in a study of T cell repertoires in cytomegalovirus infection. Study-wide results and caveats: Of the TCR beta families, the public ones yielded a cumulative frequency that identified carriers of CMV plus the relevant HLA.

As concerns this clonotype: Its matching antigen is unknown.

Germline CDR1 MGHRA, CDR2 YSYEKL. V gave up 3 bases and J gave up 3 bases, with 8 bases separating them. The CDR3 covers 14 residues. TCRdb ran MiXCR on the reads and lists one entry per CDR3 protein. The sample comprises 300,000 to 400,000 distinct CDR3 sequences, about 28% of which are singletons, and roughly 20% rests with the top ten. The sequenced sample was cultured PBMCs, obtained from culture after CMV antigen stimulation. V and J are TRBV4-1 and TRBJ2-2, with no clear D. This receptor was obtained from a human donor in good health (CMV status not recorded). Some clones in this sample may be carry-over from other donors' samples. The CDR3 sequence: CASSQVADTGELFF. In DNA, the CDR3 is TGCGCCAGCAGCCAGGTTGCTGACACCGGGGAGCTGTTTTTT.